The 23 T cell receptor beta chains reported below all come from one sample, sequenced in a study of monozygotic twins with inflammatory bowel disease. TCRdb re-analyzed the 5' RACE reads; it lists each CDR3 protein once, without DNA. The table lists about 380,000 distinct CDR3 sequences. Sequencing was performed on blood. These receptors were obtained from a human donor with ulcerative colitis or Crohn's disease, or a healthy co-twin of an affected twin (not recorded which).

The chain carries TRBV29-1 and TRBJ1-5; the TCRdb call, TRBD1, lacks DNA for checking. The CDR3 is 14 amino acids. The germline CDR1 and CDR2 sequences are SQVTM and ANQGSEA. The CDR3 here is CSVRTGGSNQPQHF.

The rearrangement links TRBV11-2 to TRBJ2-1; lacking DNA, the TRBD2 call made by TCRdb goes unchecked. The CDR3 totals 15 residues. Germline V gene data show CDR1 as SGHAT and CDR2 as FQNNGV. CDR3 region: CASSLLGGGYNEQFF.

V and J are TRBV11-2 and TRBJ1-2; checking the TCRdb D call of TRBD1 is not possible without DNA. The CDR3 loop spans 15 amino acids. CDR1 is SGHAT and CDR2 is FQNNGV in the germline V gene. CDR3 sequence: CASSLGPGTGYGYTF.

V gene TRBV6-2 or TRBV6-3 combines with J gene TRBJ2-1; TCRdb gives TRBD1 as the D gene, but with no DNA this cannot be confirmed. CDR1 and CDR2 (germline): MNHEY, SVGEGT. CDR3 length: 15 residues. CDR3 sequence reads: CASRGGDKAYNEQFF.

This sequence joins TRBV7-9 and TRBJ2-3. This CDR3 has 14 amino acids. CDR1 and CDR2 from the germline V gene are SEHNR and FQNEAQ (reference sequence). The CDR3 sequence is CASSLVDSTDTQYF. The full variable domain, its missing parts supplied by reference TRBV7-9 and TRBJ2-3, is DTGVSQNPRHKITKRGQNVTFRCDPISEHNRLYWYRQTLGQGPEFLTYFQNEAQLEKSRLLSDRFSAERPKGSFSTLEIQRTEQGDSAMYLCASSLVDSTDTQYFGPGTRLTVL.

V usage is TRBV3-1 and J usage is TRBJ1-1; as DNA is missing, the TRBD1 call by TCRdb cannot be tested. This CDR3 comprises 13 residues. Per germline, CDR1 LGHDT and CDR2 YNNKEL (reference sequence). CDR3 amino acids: CASSQQQGLNAFF.

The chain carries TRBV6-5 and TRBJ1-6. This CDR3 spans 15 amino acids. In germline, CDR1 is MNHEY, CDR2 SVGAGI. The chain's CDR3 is CASSYSRVTNSPLHF.

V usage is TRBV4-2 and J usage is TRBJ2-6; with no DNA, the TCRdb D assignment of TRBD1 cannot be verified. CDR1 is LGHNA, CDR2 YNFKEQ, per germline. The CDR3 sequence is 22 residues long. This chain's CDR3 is CASSPRSGRGRFYSSGANVLTF.

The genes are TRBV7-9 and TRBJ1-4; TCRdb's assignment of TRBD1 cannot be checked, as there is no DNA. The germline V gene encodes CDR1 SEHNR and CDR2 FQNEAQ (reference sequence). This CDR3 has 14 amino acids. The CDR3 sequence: CASSSQGLGEKLFF.

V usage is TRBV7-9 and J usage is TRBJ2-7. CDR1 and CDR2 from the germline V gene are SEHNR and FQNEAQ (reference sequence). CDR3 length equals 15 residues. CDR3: CASSFPQGTSYEQYF. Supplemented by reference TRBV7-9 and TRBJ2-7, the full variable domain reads DTGVSQNPRHKITKRGQNVTFRCDPISEHNRLYWYRQTLGQGPEFLTYFQNEAQLEKSRLLSDRFSAERPKGSFSTLEIQRTEQGDSAMYLCASSFPQGTSYEQYFGPGTRLTVT.

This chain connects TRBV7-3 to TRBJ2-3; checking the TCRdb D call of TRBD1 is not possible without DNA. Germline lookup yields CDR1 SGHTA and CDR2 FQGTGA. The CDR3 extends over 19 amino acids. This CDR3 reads CASSLRFSGGAKSTDTQYF.

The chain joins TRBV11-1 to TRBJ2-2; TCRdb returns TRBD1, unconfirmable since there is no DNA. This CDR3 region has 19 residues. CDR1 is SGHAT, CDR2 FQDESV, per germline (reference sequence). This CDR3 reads CASSLVFAPGQLNTGELFF.

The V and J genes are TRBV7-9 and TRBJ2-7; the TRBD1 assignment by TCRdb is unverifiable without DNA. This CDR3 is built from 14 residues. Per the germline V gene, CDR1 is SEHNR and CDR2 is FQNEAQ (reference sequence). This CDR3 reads CASSTTGYPYEQYF.

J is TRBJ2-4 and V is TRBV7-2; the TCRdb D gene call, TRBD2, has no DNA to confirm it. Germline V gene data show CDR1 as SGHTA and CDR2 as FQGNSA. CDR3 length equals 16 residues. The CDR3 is CASSLGTSGGENIQYF.

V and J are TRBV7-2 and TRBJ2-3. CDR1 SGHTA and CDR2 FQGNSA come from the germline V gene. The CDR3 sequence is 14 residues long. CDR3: CASSLMLVADTQYF.

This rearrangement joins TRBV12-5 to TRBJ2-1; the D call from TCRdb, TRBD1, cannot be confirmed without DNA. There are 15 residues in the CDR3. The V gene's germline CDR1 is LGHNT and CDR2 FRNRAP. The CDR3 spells CASGFSGTGGNEQFF.

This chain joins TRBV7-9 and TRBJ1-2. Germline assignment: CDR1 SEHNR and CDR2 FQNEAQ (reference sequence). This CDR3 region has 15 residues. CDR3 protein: CASSFLSGRNYGYTF.

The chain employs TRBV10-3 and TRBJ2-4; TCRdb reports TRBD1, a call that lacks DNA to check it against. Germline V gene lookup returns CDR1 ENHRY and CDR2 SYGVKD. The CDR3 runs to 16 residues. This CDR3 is CAISNGTEIAKNIQYF.

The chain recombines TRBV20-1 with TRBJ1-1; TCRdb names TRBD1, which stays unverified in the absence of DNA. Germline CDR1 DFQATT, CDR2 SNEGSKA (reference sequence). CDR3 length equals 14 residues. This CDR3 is CSAGRQGGNTEAFF.

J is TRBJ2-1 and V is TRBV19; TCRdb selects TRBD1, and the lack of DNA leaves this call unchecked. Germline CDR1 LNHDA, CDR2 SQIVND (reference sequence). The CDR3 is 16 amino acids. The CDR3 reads CASSMVKGQGRDEQFF.

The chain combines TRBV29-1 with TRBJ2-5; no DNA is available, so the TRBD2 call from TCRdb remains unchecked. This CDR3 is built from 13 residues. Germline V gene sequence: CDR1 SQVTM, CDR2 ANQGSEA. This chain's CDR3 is CSVDQSRAETQYF.

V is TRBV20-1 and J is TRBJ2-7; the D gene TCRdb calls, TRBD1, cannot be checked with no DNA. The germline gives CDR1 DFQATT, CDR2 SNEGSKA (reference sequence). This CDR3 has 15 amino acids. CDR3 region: CSARDEGGSGYEQYF.

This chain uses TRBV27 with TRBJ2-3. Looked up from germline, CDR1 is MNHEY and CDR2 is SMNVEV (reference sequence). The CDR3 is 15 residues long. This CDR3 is CASSLYPKLRDTQYF.